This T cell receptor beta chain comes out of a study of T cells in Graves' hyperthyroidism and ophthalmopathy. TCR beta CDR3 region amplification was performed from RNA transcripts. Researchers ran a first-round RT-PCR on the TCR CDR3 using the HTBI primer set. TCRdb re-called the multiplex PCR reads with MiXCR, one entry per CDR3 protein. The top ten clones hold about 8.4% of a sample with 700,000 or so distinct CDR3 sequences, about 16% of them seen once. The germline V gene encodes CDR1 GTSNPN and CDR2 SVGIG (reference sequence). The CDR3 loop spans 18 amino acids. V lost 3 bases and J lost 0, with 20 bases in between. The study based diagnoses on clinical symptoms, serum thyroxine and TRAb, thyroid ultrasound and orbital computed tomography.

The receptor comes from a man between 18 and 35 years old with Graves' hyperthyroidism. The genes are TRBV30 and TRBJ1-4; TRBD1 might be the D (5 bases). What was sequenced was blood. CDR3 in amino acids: CAWRPDRSVDATNEKLFF. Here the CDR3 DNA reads TGTGCCTGGAGGCCCGACAGATCCGTGGACGCAACTAATGAAAAACTGTTTTTT.